This TCR beta chain was identified in a study of shared clonotypes between healthy human individuals. Here immunoSEQ multiplex PCR was the method, and the copy in TCRdb shows in-frame clones only, minus some. This table has roughly 2.1 million clones, under 95% appearing once. In the naive CD8 group, cells lacked CD45RO and were positively selected for CCR7, so terminally differentiated effector memory CD45RA+ cells were left out. The V and J ends lost 6 bases and 2 bases respectively, with 10 bases between them. The CDR3 length is 12 residues. CDR1 is SQVTM, CDR2 ANQGSEA, per germline. The J gene is TRBJ1-2, the V gene TRBV29-1, with D possibly matching TRBD1 (5 bases). This TCR was sampled from a man aged 18 to 29 in good health. Some clones in this sample may be carry-over from other donors' samples. Sequencing used naive CD8+ T cells from PBMCs. The chain's CDR3 is CSVIQENYGYTF. DNA of the CDR3: TGCAGCGTAATACAGGAGAACTATGGCTACACCTTC.